This TCR beta chain appears in the sequencing data of a study of cytomegalovirus exposure and HLA in healthy donors. The primer mix had 60 Vbeta and 13 Jbeta primers. TCRdb's copy holds only in-frame clones and misses some; the assay was immunoSEQ multiplex PCR. The sample yields about 190,000 clones, approximately 90% seen once. Germline CDR1 reads ENHRY; CDR2 reads SYGVKD. V was pared by 9 bases and J by 6 bases, with 5 bases of the junction left unmatched. The CDR3 contains 13 residues. The TCR sequence derives from a boy aged 2 to 10 in good health and CMV-seronegative. The chain joins TRBV10-3 to TRBJ2-1; 10 bases map to TRBD1. The sequenced sample was PBMCs. As DNA, the CDR3 is TGTGCCATGGGGGGGACAGGGGTCAATGAGCAGTTCTTC. It specifies CAMGGTGVNEQFF.